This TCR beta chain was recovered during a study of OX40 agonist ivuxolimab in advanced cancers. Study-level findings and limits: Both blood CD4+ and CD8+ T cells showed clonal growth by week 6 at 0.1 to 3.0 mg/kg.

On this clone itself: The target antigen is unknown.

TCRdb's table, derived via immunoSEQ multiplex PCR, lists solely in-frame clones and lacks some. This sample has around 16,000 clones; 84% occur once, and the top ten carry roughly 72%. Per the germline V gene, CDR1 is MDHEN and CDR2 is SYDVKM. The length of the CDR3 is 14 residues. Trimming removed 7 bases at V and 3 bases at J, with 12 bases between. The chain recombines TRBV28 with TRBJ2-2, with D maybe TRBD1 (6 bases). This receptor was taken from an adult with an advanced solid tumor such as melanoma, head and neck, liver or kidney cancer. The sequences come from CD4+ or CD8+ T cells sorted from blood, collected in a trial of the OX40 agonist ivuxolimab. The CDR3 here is CASMMTGDTGELFF. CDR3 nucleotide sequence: TGTGCCAGCATGATGACAGGAGACACCGGGGAGCTGTTTTTT.